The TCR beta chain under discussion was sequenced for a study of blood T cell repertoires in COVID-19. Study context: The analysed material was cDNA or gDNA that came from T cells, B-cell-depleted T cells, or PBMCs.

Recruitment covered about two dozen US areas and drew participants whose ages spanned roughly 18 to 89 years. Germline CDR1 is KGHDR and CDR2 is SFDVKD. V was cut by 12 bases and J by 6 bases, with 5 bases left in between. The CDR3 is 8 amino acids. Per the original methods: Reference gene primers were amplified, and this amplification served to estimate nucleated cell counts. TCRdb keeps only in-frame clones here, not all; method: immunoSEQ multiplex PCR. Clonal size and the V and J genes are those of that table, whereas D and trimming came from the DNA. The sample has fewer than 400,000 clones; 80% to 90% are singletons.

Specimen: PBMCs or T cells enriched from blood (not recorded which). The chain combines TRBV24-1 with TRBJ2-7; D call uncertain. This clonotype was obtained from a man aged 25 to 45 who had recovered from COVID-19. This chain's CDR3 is CAQCEQYF. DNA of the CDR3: TGTGCCCAGTGCGAGCAGTACTTC.